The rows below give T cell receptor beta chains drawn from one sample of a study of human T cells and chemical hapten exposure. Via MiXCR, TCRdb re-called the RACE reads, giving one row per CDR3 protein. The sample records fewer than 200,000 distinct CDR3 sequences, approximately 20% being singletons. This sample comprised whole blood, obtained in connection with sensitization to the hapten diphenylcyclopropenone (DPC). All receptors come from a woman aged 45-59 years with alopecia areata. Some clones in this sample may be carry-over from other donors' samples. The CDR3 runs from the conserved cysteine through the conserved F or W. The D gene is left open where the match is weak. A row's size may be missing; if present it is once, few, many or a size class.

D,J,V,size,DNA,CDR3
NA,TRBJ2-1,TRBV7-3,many,TGTGCCAGCAGCTTACTTAGCAGGGGTAGTGGTCACAATGAGCAGTTCTTC,CASSLLSRGSGHNEQFF
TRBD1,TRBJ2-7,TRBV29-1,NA,TGCAGCGCCGGACAGGGGGCCTACGAGCAGTACTTC,CSAGQGAYEQYF
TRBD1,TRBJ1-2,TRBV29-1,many,TGCAGCGTTGATTTGGGACAGGGGAACTATGGCTACACCTTC,CSVDLGQGNYGYTF
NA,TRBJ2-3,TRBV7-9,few,TGTGCCAGCAGCCTCTCGTTCGGAGCAGATACGCAGTATTTT,CASSLSFGADTQYF
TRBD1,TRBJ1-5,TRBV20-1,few,TGCAGTGCTACAGGGGGCCGCAATCAGCCCCAGCATTTT,CSATGGRNQPQHF
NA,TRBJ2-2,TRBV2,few,TGTGCCAGCAGTGATCCTTTCGGGGAGCTGTTTTTT,CASSDPFGELFF
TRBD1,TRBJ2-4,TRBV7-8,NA,TGTGCCAGCAGCACCGGGACAGGTTTAAACATTCAGTACTTC,CASSTGTGLNIQYF
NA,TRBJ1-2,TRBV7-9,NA,TGTGCCAGCAGCTCAACAGGGAACTATGGCTACACCTTC,CASSSTGNYGYTF
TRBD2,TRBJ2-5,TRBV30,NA,TGTGCCTGGGGCCCTAGCGGGAGCGAGACCCAGTACTTC,CAWGPSGSETQYF
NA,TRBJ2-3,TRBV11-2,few,TGTGCCAGCAGACTACTCACAGATACGCAGTATTTT,CASRLLTDTQYF
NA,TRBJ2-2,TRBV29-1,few,TGCAGCGCCATGAGACAGCTCACCGGGGAGCTGTTTTTT,CSAMRQLTGELFF
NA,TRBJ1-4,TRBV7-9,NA,TGTGCCAGCAGCTTGCTACATGAAAAACTGTTTTTT,CASSLLHEKLFF
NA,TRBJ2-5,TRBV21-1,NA,TGTGCCAGCAGCCCCCACCGGGCTAGCGTTGGGACCCAGTACTTC,CASSPHRASVGTQYF
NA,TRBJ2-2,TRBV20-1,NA,TGCAGTGCTACTATGGGCCGACCTGCTGGGGAGCTGTTTTTT,CSATMGRPAGELFF
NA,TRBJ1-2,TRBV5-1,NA,TGCGCCAGCAGCCCGGACAGCGTACACTATGGCTACACCTTC,CASSPDSVHYGYTF
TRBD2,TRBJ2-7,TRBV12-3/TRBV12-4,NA,TGTGCCAGCAGTCCCTCATGGGCGGGAGACTACGAGCAGTACTTC,CASSPSWAGDYEQYF
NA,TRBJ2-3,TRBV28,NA,TGTGCCAGCAGCCCAGCCGACAGGTGGACAGATACGCAGTATTTT,CASSPADRWTDTQYF
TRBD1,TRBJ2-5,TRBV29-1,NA,TGCAGCCCCGACGACAGGGGGCCCCGTCGGGCCCAGTACTTC,CSPDDRGPRRAQYF
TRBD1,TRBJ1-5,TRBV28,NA,TGTGCCAGCAGTTTCGGGACAGGGACTCAGCCCCAGCATTTT,CASSFGTGTQPQHF
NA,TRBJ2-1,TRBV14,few,TGTGCCAGCAGCCTACTAGGGAGTAATGAGCAGTTCTTC,CASSLLGSNEQFF
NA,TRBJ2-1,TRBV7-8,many,TGTGCCAGCAGCTTTCGAACCCGCACCTTAGGCAATGAGCAGTTCTTC,CASSFRTRTLGNEQFF
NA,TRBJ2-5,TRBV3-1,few,TGTGCCAGCAGCCAAGCTATAGGACAAGAGACCCAGTACTTC,CASSQAIGQETQYF
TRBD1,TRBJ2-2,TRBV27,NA,TGTGCCAGCAGTCGACAGGGGGTGAACACCGGGGAGCTGTTTTTT,CASSRQGVNTGELFF
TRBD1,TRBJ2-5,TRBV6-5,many,TGTGCCAGCAGTTACTCCAGGGGGCTAGGGAAGACCCAGTACTTC,CASSYSRGLGKTQYF
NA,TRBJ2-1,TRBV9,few,TGTGCCAGCAGCGTAGTAGGATTCAGCAATGAGCAGTTCTTC,CASSVVGFSNEQFF
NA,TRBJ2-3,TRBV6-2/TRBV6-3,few,TGTGCCAGCAGTTACTCGTGGGGTGGAGATACGCAGTATTTT,CASSYSWGGDTQYF
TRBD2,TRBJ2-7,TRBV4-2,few,TGTGCCAGCAGCCAGGGGCCTGGACTAGCTTTCTACGAGCAGTACTTC,CASSQGPGLAFYEQYF
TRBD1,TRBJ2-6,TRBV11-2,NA,TGTGCCAGCACGGACAGGGGTACTGGGGCCAACGTCCTGACTTTC,CASTDRGTGANVLTF
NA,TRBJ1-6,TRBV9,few,TGTGCCAGCAGCGTAGCGGGGGATTATAATTCACCCCTCCACTTT,CASSVAGDYNSPLHF
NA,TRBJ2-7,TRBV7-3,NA,TGTGCCAGCAGCTTAGGGCCCAGCTCCTACGAGCAGTACTTC,CASSLGPSSYEQYF
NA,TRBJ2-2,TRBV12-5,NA,TGTGCTAGTGGTTTGGTTGCGGGAACCGGGGAGCTGTTTTTT,CASGLVAGTGELFF
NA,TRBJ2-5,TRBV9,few,TGTGCCAGCAGCGTAGCTATGGGGCTAGCGATGGAGACCCAGTACTTC,CASSVAMGLAMETQYF
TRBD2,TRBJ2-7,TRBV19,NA,TGTGCCAGTAGTCCGGCGGGAGGGCCCCACGAGCAGTACTTC,CASSPAGGPHEQYF
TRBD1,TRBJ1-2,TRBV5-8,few,TGTGCCAGCATGCCCGGGACAGGACACGCTAACTATGGCTACACCTTC,CASMPGTGHANYGYTF
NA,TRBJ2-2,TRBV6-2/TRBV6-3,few,TGTGCCAGCAGTTACGAAGGTCTCGCGAACACCGGGGAGCTGTTTTTT,CASSYEGLANTGELFF
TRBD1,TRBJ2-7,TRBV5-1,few,TGCGCCAGCAGCTTGGGGACGCGACAGGGGGACGAGCAGTACTTC,CASSLGTRQGDEQYF
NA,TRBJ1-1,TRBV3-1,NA,TGTGCCAGCAGCCCAAAGGGCGGGACAACTGAAGCTTTCTTT,CASSPKGGTTEAFF
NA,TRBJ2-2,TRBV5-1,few,TGCGCCAGCAGCTCGACAGCGAACACCGGGGAGCTGTTTTTT,CASSSTANTGELFF
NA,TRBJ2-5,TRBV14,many,TGTGCCAGCAGCCAAACTCCCGGAGAGACCCAGTACTTC,CASSQTPGETQYF
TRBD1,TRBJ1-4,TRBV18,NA,TGTGCCAGCTCAGTCGGGACAGGGGCTAATGAAAAACTGTTTTTT,CASSVGTGANEKLFF
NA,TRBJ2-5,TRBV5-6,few,TGTGCCAGCAGCTTAGGAGCAGGAGAGACCCAGTACTTC,CASSLGAGETQYF
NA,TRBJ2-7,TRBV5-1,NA,TGCGCCAGCAGCCCGGGACCCCAATCGGTCTACGAGCAGTACTTC,CASSPGPQSVYEQYF
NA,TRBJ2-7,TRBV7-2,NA,TGTGCCAGCAGCTTAGGGGCGGTTTCCTACGAGCAGTACTTC,CASSLGAVSYEQYF
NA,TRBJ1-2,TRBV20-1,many,TGCAGTGCTAGTGCAGGGAATGGCTACACCTTC,CSASAGNGYTF
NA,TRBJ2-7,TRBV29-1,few,TGCAGCGTTGAAGTCCAGGAAGGAACCGAGCAGTACTTC,CSVEVQEGTEQYF
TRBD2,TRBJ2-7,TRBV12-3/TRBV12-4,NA,TGTGCCAGCAGTTTAGTAGCGGGAGGCCTCCCGTCCGAGCAGTACTTC,CASSLVAGGLPSEQYF
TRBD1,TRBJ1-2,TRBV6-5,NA,TGTGCCAGCCGACAGGGCTGGGGCTACAACTTC,CASRQGWGYNF
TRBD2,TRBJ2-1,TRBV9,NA,TGTGCCAGCAGCCCCGGTAGGCGGGAGGGGGAGCAGTTCTTC,CASSPGRREGEQFF
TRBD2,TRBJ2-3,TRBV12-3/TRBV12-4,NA,TGTGCCAGCAGTGTTACTAGCGGGAGAACAGATACGCAGTATTTT,CASSVTSGRTDTQYF
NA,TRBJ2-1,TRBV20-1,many,TGCAGTGCTAGAGACCTCCGATGGGTTGAGCAGTTCTTC,CSARDLRWVEQFF
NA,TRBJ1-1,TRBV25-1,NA,TGTGCCAGCAGTGGTTCGATGAACACTGAAGCTTTCTTT,CASSGSMNTEAFF
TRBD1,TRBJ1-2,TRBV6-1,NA,TGTGCCAGCAGTGGTACAGGGGCCACCGCCACCTTC,CASSGTGATATF
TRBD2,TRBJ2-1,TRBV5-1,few,TGCGCCAGCAGCTTGGCCAGACTAGCGGGAGGACCGAGCTCCTACAATGAGCAGTTCTTC,CASSLARLAGGPSSYNEQFF
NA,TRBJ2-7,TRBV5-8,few,TGTGCCAGCAGCTTGCTCAGCGGCCAAGACTCCTACGAGCAGTACTTC,CASSLLSGQDSYEQYF
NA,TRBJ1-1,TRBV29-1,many,TGCAGCGTTGAAGTGTTGGGCTTTAACACTGAAGCTTTCTTT,CSVEVLGFNTEAFF